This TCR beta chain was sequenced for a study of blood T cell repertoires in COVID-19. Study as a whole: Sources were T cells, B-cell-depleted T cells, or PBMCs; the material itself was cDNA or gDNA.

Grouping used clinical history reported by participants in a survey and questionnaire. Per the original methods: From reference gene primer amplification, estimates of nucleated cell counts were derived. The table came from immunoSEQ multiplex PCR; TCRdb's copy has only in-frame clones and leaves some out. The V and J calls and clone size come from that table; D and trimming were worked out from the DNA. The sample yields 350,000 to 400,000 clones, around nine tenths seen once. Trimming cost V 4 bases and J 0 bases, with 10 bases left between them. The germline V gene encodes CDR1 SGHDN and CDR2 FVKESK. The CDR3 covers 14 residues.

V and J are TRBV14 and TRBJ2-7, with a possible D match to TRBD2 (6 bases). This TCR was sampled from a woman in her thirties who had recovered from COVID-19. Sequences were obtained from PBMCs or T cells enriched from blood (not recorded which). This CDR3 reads CASSPMGGSYEQYF. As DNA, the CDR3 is TGTGCCAGCAGCCCTATGGGGGGCTCCTACGAGCAGTACTTC.